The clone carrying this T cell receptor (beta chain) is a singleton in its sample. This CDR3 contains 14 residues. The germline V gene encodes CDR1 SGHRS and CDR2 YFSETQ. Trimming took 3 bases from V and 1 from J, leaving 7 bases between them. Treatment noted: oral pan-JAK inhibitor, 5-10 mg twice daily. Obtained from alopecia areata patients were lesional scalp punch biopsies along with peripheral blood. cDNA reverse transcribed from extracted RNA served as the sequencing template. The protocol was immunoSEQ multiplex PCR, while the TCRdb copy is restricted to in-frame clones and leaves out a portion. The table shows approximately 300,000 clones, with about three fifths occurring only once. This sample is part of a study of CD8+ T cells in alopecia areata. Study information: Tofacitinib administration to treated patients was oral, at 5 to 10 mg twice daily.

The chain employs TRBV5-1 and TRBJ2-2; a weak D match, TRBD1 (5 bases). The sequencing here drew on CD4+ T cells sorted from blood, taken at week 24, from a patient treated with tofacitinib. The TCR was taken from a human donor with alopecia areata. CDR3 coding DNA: TGCGCCAGCAGCTCCAGGGAGAACACCGGGGAGCTGTTTTTT. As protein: CASSSRENTGELFF.